This paragraph covers one T cell receptor (beta chain) sequence. This sample stems from a study of cytomegalovirus exposure and HLA in healthy donors. PCR involved 60 Vbeta and 13 Jbeta primers. The data were produced by immunoSEQ multiplex PCR, yet TCRdb's version contains in-frame clones alone and is incomplete. This sample yields 200,000 or so clones, of which over 75% are seen a single time; less than 4.5% belongs to the top ten. This CDR3 comprises 17 residues. The trim removed 4 bases at V and 0 bases at J, leaving 11 bases unmatched. Germline values: CDR1 ENHRY, CDR2 SYGVKD. This sequence joins TRBV10-3 and TRBJ1-1; 7 bases are shared with TRBD1. Sequences were obtained from PBMCs. The TCR was taken from a man in his forties or fifties in good health and CMV-seronegative. In nucleotides, the CDR3 is TGTGCCATCAGTGGGGGGGACAGTCTCCTTTTGAACACTGAAGCTTTCTTT. Its protein product is CAISGGDSLLLNTEAFF.